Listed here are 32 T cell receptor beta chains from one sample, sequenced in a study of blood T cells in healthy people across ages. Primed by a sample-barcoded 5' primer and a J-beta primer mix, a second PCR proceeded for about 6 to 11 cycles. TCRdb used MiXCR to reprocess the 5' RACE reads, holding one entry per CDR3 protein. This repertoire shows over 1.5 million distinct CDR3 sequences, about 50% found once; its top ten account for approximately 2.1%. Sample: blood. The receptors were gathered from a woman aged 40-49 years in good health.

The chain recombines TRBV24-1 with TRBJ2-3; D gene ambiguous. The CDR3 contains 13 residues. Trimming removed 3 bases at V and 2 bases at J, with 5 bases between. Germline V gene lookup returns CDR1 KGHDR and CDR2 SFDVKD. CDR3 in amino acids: CATSDLATDTQYF. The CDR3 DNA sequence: TGTGCCACCAGTGATCTCGCCACAGATACGCAGTATTTT.

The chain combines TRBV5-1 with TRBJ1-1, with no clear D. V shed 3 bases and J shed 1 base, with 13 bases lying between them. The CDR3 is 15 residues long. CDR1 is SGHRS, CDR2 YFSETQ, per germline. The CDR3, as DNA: TGCGCCAGCAGCTCGGAGGGCCGTGGGAACACTGAAGCTTTCTTT. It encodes CASSSEGRGNTEAFF.

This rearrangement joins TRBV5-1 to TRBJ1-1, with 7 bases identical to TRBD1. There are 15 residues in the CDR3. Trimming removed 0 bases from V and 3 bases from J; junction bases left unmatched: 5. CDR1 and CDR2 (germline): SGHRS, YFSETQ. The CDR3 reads CASSLGQGDYTEAFF. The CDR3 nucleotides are TGCGCCAGCAGCTTGGGGCAGGGGGACTACACTGAAGCTTTCTTT.

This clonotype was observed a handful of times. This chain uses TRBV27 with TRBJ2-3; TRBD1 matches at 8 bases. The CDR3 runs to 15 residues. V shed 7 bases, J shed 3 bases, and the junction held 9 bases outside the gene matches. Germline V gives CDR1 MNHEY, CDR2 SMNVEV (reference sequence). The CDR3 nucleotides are TGTGCCAGCAAAGGACAGGGAACTATTACAGATACGCAGTATTTT. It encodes CASKGQGTITDTQYF.

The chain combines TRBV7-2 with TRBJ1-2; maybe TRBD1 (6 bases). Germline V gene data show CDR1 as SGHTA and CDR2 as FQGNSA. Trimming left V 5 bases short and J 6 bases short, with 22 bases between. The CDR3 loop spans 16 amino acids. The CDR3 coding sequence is TGTGCCAGCAGCCCTTCCGGGGGTGGGGGGGCGGATGGCTACACCTTC. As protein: CASSPSGGGGADGYTF.

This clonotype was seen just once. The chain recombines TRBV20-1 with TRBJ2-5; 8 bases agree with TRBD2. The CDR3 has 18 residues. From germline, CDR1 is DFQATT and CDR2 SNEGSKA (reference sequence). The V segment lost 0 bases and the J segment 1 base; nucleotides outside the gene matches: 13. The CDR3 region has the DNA TGCAGTGCTAGAGATTCGGCCCGGGTAGCGGGGAGCCAAGAGACCCAGTACTTC. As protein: CSARDSARVAGSQETQYF.

CDR3 in DNA: TGTGCCAGCGGCGAGGACAGGGCCTCACCCCTCCACTTT. It codes for CASGEDRASPLHF. The chain carries TRBV6-1 and TRBJ1-6; 8 bases align to TRBD1. Trimming removed 8 bases from V and 10 bases from J; junction bases left unmatched: 7. CDR3 length: 13 amino acids. Germline CDR1 is MNHNS and CDR2 is SASEGT.

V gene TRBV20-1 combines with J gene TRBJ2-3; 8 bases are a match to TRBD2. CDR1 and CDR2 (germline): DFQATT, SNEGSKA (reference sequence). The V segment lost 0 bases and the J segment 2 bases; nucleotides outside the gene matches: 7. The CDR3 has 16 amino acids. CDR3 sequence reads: CSARDRAGAFTDTQYF. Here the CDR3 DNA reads TGCAGTGCTAGAGATCGAGCGGGGGCCTTCACAGATACGCAGTATTTT.

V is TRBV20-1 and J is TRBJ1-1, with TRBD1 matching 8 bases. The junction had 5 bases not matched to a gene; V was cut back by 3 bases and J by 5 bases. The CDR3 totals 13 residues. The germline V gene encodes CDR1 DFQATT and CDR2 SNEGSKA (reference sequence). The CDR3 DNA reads TGCAGTGCTAGGCAGGGGGCGTGGACTGAAGCTTTCTTT. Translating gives CSARQGAWTEAFF.

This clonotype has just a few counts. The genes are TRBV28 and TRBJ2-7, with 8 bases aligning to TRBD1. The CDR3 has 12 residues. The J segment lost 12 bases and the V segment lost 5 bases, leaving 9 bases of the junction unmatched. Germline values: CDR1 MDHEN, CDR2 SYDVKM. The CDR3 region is CASSPGQEILYF. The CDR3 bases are TGTGCCAGCAGTCCGGGACAGGAGATTTTGTACTTC.

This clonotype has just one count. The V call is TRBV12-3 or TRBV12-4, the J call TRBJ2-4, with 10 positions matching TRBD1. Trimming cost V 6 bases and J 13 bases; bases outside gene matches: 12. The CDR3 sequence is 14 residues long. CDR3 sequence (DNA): TGTGCCAGCAGCCCCGACAGGGGGCGGTACAAGCAGTACTTC. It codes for CASSPDRGRYKQYF.

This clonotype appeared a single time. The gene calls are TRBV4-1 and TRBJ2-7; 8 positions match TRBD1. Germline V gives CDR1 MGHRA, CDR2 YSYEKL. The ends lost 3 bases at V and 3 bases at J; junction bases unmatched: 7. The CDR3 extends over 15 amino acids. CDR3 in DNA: TGCGCCAGCAGCCAGGGGACAGGTACCTTCTACGAGCAGTACTTC. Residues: CASSQGTGTFYEQYF.

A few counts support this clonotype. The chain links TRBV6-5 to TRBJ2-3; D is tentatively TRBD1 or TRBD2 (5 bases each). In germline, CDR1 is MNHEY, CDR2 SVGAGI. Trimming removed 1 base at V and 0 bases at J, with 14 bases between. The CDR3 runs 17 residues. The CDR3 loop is CASSYFGGATSTDTQYF. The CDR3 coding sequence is TGTGCCAGCAGTTACTTTGGGGGTGCTACTAGCACAGATACGCAGTATTTT.

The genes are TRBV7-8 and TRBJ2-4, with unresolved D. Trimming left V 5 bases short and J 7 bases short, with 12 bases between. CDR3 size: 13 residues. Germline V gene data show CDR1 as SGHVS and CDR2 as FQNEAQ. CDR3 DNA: TGTGCCAGCAGCCCTGACTCTGGGAACATTCAGTACTTC. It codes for CASSPDSGNIQYF.

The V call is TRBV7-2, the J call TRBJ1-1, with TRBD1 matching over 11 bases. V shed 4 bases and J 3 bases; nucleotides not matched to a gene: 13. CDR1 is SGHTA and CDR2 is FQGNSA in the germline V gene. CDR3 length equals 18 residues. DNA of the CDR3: TGTGCCAGCAGCTATGGGGGACCGGGACAGGGGGAGGACACTGAAGCTTTCTTT. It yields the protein CASSYGGPGQGEDTEAFF.

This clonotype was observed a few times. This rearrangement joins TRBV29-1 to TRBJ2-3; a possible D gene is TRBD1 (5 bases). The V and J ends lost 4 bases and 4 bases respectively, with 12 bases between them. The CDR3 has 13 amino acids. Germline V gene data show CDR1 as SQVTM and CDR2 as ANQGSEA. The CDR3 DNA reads TGCAGCGTTGTGTCAGGGAATTCAGATACGCAGTATTTT. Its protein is CSVVSGNSDTQYF.

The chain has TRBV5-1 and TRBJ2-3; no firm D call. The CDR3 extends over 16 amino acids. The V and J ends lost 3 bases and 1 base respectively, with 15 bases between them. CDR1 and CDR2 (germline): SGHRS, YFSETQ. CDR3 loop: CASSSLVSLGTDTQYF. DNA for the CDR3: TGCGCCAGCAGCTCGCTGGTCTCCCTGGGCACAGATACGCAGTATTTT.

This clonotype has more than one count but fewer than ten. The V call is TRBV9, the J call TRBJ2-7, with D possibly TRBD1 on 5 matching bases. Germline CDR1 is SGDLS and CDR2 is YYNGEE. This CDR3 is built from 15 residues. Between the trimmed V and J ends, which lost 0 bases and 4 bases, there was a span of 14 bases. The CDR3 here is CASSVGLADIYEQYF. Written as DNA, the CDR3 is TGTGCCAGCAGCGTAGGACTTGCGGACATTTACGAGCAGTACTTC.

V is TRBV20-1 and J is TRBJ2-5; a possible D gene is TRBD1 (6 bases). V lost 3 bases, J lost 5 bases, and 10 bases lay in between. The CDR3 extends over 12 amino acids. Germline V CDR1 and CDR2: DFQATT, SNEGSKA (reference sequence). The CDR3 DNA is TGCAGTGCTAGGGACAGATCGGAGACCCAGTACTTC. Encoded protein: CSARDRSETQYF.

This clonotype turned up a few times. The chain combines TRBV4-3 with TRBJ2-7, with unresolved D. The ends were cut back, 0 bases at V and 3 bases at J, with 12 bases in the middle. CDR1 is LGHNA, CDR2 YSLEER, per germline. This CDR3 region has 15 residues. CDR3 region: CASSQEKGLDYEQYF. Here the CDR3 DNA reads TGCGCCAGCAGCCAAGAAAAAGGGTTGGACTACGAGCAGTACTTC.

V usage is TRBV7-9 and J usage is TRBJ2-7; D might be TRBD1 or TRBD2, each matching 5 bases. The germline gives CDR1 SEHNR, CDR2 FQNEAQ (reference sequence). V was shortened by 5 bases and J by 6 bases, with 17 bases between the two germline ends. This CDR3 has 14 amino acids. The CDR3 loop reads CASSTQGGDGEQYF. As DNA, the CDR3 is TGTGCCAGCAGCACCCAAGGTGGGGACGGCGAGCAGTACTTC.

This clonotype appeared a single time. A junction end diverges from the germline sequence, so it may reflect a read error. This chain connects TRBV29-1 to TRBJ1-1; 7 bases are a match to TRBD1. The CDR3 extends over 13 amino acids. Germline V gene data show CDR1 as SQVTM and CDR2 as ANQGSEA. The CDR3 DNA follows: TGCAGCGTTGTGGGACAGCCGAACACTGAAGTTTTCTTT. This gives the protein CSVVGQPNTEVFF.

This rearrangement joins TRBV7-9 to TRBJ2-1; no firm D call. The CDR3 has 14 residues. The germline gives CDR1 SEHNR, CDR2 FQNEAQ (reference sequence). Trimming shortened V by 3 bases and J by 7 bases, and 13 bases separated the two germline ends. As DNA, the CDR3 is TGTGCCAGCAGCTTGGGTCCGCCGGTTAATGAGCAGTTCTTC. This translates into CASSLGPPVNEQFF.

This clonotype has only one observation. CDR3 protein: CASSELRGGYEQFF. Written as DNA, the CDR3 is TGCGCCAGCAGTGAACTACGCGGGGGTTATGAGCAGTTCTTC. J is TRBJ2-1 and V is TRBV10-1; 7 nucleotides agree with TRBD2. CDR3 length: 14 amino acids. V lost 3 bases and J lost 8; bases outside the gene matches: 7. Looked up from germline, CDR1 is WNHNN and CDR2 is SYGVQD (reference sequence).

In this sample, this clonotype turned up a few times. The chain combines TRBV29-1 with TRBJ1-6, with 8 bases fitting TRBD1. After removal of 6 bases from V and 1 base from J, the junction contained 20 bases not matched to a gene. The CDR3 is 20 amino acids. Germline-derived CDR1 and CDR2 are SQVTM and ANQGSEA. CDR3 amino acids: CSVPSFRDRCIFSYNSPLHF. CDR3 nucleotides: TGCAGCGTCCCTTCATTCCGGGACAGGTGTATCTTTTCCTATAATTCACCCCTCCACTTT.

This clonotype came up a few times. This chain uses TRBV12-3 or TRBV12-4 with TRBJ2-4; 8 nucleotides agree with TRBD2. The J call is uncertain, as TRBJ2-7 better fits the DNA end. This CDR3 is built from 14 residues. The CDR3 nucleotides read TGTGCCAGCAGCCAGCACGGGGGGGCCTACGAGCAGTACTTC. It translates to CASSQHGGAYEQYF.

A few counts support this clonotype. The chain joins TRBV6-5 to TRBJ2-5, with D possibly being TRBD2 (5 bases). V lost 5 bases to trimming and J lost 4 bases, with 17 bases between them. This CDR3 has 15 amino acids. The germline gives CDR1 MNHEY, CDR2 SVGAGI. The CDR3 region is CASSTGQAEGETQYF. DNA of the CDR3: TGTGCCAGCAGTACCGGGCAAGCGGAAGGAGAGACCCAGTACTTC.

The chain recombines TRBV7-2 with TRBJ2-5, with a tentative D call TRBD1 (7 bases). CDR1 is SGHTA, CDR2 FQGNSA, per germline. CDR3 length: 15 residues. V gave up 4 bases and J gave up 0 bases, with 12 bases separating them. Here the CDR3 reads CASSSQGGNQETQYF. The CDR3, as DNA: TGTGCCAGCAGCTCTCAGGGGGGCAACCAAGAGACCCAGTACTTC.

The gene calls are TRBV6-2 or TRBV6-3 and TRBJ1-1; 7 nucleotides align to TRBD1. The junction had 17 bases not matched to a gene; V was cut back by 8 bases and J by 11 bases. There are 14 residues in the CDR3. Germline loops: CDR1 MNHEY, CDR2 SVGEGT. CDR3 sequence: CASRQTGLGVKAFF. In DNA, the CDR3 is TGTGCCAGCCGACAGACAGGGCTTGGAGTAAAGGCTTTCTTT.

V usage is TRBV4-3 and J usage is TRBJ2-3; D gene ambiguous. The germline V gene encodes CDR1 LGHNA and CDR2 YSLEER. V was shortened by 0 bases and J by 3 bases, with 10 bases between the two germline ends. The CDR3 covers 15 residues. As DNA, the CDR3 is TGCGCCAGCAGCCAAGATCGGGCAGTGACAGATACGCAGTATTTT. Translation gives CASSQDRAVTDTQYF.

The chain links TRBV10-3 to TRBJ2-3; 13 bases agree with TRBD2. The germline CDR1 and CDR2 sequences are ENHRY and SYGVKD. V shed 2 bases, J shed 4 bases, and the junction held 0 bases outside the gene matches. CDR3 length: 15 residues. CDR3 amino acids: CAISETSGGADTQYF. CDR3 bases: TGTGCCATCAGTGAGACTAGCGGGGGGGCAGATACGCAGTATTTT.

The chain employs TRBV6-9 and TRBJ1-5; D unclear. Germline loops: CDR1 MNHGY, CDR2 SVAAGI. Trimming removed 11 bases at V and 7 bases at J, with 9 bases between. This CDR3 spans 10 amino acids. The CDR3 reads CARSGQPQHF. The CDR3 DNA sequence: TGTGCCCGTTCGGGGCAGCCCCAGCATTTT.